This TCR beta chain was sequenced for a study of T cells in Graves' hyperthyroidism and ophthalmopathy. Study results and limitations: Most thyroid clonotypes that were expanded above 0.001 also turned up in blood.

Amplified regions were TCR beta CDR3 sequences from RNA transcripts. With the HTBI primer set, the TCR CDR3 went through a first round of RT-PCR. TCRdb passed the multiplex PCR reads through MiXCR, listing each CDR3 protein once. The table shows some 620,000 distinct CDR3 sequences, with roughly 15% occurring only once. On this clonotype itself: The antigen is undetermined.

Germline values: CDR1 DFQATT, CDR2 SNEGSKA (reference sequence). The CDR3 runs to 15 residues. With 6 bases removed from V and 4 bases from J, the gap between germline ends came to 18 bases. Graves' hyperthyroidism showing no ophthalmopathy progression within 18 months was considered stable. Exclusion of a patient resulted from uncontrolled infection, other autoimmune disease, pregnancy or lactation. Orbital computed tomography and thyroid ultrasound, together with serum TRAb and thyroxine and clinical symptoms, were used for diagnoses. The TCR originated in a woman aged 30 to 39 with Graves' hyperthyroidism. V gene TRBV20-1 combines with J gene TRBJ1-4, with D maybe TRBD1 (6 bases). Specimen: blood. The CDR3 sequence: CSALKPQGVNEKLFF. The CDR3 DNA is TGCAGTGCCCTCAAACCACAGGGAGTTAATGAAAAACTGTTTTTT.